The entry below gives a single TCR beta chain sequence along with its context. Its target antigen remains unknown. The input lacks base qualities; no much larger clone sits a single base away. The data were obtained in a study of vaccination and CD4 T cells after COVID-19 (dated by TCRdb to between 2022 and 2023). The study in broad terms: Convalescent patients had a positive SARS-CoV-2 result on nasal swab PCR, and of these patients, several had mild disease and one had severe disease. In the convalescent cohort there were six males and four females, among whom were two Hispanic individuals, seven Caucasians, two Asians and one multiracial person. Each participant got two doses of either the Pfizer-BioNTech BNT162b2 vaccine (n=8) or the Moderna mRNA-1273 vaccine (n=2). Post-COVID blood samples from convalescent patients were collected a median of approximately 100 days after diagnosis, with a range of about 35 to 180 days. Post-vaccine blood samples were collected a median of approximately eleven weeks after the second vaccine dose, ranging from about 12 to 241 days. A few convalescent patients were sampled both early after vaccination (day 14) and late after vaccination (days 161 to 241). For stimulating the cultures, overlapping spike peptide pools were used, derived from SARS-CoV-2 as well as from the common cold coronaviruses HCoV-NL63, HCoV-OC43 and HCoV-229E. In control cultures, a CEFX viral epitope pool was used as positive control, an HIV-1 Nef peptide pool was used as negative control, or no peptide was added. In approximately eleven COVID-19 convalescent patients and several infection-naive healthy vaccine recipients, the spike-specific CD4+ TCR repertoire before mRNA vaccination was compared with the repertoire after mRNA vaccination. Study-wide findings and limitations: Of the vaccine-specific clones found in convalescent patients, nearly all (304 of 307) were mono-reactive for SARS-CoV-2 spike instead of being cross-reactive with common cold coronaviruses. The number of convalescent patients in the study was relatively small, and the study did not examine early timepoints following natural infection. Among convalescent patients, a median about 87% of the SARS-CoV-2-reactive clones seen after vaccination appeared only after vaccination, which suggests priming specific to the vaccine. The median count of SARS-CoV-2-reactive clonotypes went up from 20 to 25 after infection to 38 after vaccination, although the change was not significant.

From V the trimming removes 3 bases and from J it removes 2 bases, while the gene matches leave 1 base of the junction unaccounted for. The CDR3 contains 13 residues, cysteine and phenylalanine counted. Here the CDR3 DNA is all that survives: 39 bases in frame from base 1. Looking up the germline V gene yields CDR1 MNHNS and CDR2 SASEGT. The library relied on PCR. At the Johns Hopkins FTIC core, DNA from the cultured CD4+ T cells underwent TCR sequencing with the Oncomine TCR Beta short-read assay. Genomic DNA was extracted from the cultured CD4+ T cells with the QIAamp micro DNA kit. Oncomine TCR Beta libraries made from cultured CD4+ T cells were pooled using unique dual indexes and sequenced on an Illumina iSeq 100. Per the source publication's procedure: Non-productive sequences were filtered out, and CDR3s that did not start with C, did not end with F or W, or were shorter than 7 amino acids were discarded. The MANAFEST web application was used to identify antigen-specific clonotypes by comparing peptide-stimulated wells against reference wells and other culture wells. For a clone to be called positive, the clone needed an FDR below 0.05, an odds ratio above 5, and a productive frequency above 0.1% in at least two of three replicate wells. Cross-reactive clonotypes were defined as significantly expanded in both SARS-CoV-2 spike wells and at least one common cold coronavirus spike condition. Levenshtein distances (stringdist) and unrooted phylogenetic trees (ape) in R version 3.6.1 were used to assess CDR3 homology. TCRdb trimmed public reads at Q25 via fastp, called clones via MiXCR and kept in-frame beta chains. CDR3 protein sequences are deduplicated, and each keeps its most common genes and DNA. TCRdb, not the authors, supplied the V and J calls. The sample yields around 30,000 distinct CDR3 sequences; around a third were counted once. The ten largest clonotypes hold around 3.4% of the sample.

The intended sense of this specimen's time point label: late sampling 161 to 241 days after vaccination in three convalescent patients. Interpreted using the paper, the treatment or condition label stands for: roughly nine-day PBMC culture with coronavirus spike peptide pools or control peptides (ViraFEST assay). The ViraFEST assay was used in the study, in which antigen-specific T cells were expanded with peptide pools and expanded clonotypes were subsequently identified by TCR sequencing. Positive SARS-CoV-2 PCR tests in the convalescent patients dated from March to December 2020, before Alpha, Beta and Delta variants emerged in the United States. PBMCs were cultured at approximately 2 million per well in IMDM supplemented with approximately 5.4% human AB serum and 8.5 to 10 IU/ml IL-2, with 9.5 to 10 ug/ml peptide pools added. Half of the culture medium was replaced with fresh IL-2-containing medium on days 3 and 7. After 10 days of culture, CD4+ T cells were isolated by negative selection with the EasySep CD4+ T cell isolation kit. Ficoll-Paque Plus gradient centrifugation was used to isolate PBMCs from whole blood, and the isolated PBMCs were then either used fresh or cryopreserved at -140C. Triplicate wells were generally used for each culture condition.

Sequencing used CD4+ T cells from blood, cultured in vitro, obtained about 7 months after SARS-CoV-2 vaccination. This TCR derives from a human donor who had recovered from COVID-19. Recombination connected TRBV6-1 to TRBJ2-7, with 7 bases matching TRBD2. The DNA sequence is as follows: TGTGCCAGCAGTGAGCGGGAGACCTACGAGCAGTACTTC. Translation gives CASSERETYEQYF.